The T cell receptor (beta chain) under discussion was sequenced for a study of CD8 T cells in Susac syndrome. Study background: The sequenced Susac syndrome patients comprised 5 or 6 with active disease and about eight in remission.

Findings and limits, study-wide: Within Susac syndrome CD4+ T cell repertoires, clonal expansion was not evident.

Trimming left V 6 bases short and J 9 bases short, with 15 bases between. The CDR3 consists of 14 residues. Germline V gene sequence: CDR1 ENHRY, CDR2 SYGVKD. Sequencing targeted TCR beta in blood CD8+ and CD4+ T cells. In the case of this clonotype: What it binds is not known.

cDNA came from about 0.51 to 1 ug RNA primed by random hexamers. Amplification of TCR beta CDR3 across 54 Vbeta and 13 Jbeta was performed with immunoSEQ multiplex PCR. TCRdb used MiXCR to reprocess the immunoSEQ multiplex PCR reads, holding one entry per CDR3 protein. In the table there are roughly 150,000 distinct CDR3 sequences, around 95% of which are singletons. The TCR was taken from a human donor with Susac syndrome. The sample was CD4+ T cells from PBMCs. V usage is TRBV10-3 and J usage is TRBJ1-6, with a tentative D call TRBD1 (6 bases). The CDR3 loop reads CAISDTGKGSPLHF. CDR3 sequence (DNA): TGTGCCATCAGCGATACAGGGAAGGGTTCACCCCTCCACTTT.